This passage covers 17 T cell receptor beta chains from one sample sequenced in a study of blood T cells in healthy people across ages. A second about 6 to 12 cycle PCR used barcoded and J-beta primers. TCRdb independently ran MiXCR on the 5' RACE reads; one entry per CDR3 protein. Of 1.5 million to 1.9 million distinct CDR3 sequences in the sample, 42% are singletons; the top ten hold approximately 4.1%. Sequenced material: blood. The source is a woman aged 18-29 years in good health.

This clonotype came up a few times. The V call is TRBV20-1, the J call TRBJ2-3; 7 nucleotides agree with TRBD1. Germline values: CDR1 DFQATT, CDR2 SNEGSKA (reference sequence). The CDR3 has 15 residues. Trimming at V came to 6 bases and at J to 2 bases, leaving 11 bases not matched to a gene. The CDR3, as DNA: TGCAGTGCAAACCCGTCGGACAGGTACACAGATACGCAGTATTTT. Its translation: CSANPSDRYTDTQYF.

The V call is TRBV27, the J call TRBJ2-3; the D is unclear. CDR3 length equals 13 residues. V gave up 4 bases and J gave up 7 bases, with 12 bases separating them. Germline values: CDR1 MNHEY, CDR2 SMNVEV (reference sequence). In nucleotides, the CDR3 is TGTGCCAGCAGTTCCTTGGACCAGCATACGCAGTATTTT. This translates into CASSSLDQHTQYF.

This clonotype has only a few counts. V and J are TRBV27 and TRBJ2-7, with 8 bases identical to TRBD2. CDR1 MNHEY and CDR2 SMNVEV come from the germline V gene (reference sequence). Losses at the gene ends were 4 bases for V and 4 bases for J; bases not matched to a gene: 6. This CDR3 is 14 amino acids long. CDR3 in DNA: TGTGCCAGCAGTTCCGTAGCGGGAAGGTACGAGCAGTACTTC. Protein sequence: CASSSVAGRYEQYF.

The V gene is TRBV4-2, the J gene TRBJ2-1, with TRBD1 matching over 8 bases. V gave up 5 bases and J gave up 5 bases; unmatched junction bases: 11. Germline V CDR1 and CDR2: LGHNA, YNFKEQ. There are 16 residues in the CDR3. CDR3 sequence: CASSSGGFRDHNEQFF. DNA for the CDR3: TGTGCCAGCAGCTCAGGGGGCTTCCGGGACCACAATGAGCAGTTCTTC.

This rearrangement joins TRBV28 to TRBJ1-2; 7 bases line up with TRBD1. The CDR3 consists of 14 residues. With 5 bases clipped from V and 9 bases from J, the junction kept 12 bases outside the gene matches. The germline V gene has CDR1 MDHEN and CDR2 SYDVKM. CDR3 region: CASSVSGQAWSYTF. The CDR3 region has the DNA TGTGCCAGCAGTGTAAGCGGACAGGCGTGGAGCTACACCTTC.

The chain links TRBV29-1 to TRBJ2-7, with D hard to call. Germline CDR1 and CDR2: SQVTM and ANQGSEA. The CDR3 length is 12 residues. Trimming cost V 4 bases and J 0 bases, with 7 bases left between them. The chain's CDR3 is CSVVWSSYEQYF. The DNA of the CDR3 is TGCAGCGTTGTTTGGAGCTCCTACGAGCAGTACTTC.

The V and J genes are TRBV3-1 and TRBJ2-1; TRBD2 matches 8 bases. CDR1 and CDR2 (germline): LGHDT, YNNKEL (reference sequence). V gave up 1 base and J gave up 12 bases; unmatched junction bases: 5. The CDR3 covers 13 residues. The CDR3 is CASSQGPGRGQFF. The DNA for the CDR3 is TGTGCCAGCAGCCAAGGACCCGGGAGGGGGCAGTTCTTC.

CDR3 nucleotides: TGCGCCAGTCAACACACCGGGGAGCTGTTTTTT. As protein: CASQHTGELFF. The chain is built from TRBV5-1 and TRBJ2-2; D ambiguous. The ends were cut back, 8 bases at V and 3 bases at J, with 5 bases in the middle. Per germline, CDR1 SGHRS and CDR2 YFSETQ. The CDR3 consists of 11 residues.

This clonotype was counted only a few times. The chain uses TRBV7-2 and TRBJ2-3; D gene unclear. CDR1 is SGHTA, CDR2 FQGNSA, per germline. CDR3 size: 15 residues. V lost 1 base and J 0 bases, leaving 8 bases between the germline ends. CDR3 in amino acids: CASSLVHPSTDTQYF. CDR3 nucleotides: TGTGCCAGCAGCTTAGTACATCCTAGCACAGATACGCAGTATTTT.

The genes are TRBV20-1 and TRBJ2-5, with 8 bases identical to TRBD1. The CDR3 extends over 14 amino acids. Trimming cost V 3 bases and J 1 base; bases outside gene matches: 4. The germline V gene has CDR1 DFQATT and CDR2 SNEGSKA (reference sequence). In nucleotides, the CDR3 is TGCAGTGCTAGGGATGGACAGGGCCAAGAGACCCAGTACTTC. Translating gives CSARDGQGQETQYF.

In its sample, this clonotype was seen a few times. This rearrangement joins TRBV27 to TRBJ2-7; D remains unclear. Trimming stripped 1 base from V and 5 bases from J, with 12 bases between. The germline V gene encodes CDR1 MNHEY and CDR2 SMNVEV (reference sequence). The CDR3 has 14 residues. The CDR3 nucleotides are TGTGCCAGCAGTTTATTTGGTGTTACGGACGAGCAGTACTTC. Translating it yields CASSLFGVTDEQYF.

The J gene is TRBJ2-3, the V gene TRBV27; 11 nucleotides align to TRBD2. The V and J ends lost 9 bases and 2 bases, in that order; junction bases with no gene match: 4. Per germline, CDR1 MNHEY and CDR2 SMNVEV (reference sequence). The CDR3 length is 14 residues. CDR3 amino acids: CASKGLAVTDTQYF. CDR3 nucleotide sequence: TGTGCCAGTAAGGGACTAGCGGTCACAGATACGCAGTATTTT.

This clonotype was seen a few times. The chain joins TRBV12-3 or TRBV12-4 to TRBJ2-3; 9 bases fit TRBD2. Trimming at V came to 6 bases and at J to 4 bases, leaving 8 bases not matched to a gene. The CDR3 sequence is 15 residues long. This CDR3 reads CASRLAGSGADTQYF. The CDR3 DNA reads as TGTGCCAGCAGGCTAGCGGGGTCGGGTGCAGATACGCAGTATTTT.

This clonotype was counted between two and nine times. The chain is built from TRBV5-1 and TRBJ2-5, with 8 bases that match TRBD2. This CDR3 is 16 amino acids long. Trimming removed 2 bases from V and 2 bases from J; junction bases left unmatched: 8. Germline V CDR1 and CDR2: SGHRS, YFSETQ. In DNA form, the CDR3 reads TGCGCCAGCAGCTTTGGGGCAGCGGGAGTTCAAGAGACCCAGTACTTC. Protein product: CASSFGAAGVQETQYF.

The chain combines TRBV2 with TRBJ2-3; a weak D match, TRBD1 (5 bases). The CDR3 runs to 16 residues. The V end lost 7 bases, the J end lost 4 bases, and 21 bases lay between the germline ends. Germline assignment: CDR1 SNHLY and CDR2 FYNNEI. The CDR3 here is CASNQLGVQGPDTQYF. CDR3 bases: TGTGCCAGCAACCAATTAGGGGTCCAAGGACCAGATACGCAGTATTTT. The full variable domain, completed using reference TRBV2 and TRBJ2-3, is EPEVTQTPSHQVTQMGQEVILRCVPISNHLYFYWYRQILGQKVEFLVSFYNNEISEKSEIFDDQFSVERPDGSNFTLKIRSTKLEDSAMYFCASNQLGVQGPDTQYFGPGTRLTVL.

This clonotype was counted between two and nine times. The chain's CDR3 is CASSSLQGLTTYEQYF. CDR3 nucleotide sequence: TGCGCCAGCAGCTCGTTACAGGGCCTGACGACTTACGAGCAGTACTTC. The chain employs TRBV5-1 and TRBJ2-7, with TRBD1 as a possible D gene (6 bases). V was pared by 3 bases and J by 4 bases, with 20 bases between. Germline V gives CDR1 SGHRS, CDR2 YFSETQ. CDR3 length: 16 residues.

Many counts were recorded for this clonotype. The chain couples TRBV25-1 to TRBJ2-1; 8 bases line up with TRBD1. The CDR3 has 14 residues. Per the germline V gene, CDR1 is MGHDK and CDR2 is SYGVNS. J was trimmed by 6 bases and V by 3 bases; bases with no gene match: 4. CDR3: CASSDPQGANEQFF. The CDR3 DNA follows: TGTGCCAGCAGTGACCCGCAGGGGGCCAATGAGCAGTTCTTC. Variable domain in full (rest from reference TRBV25-1 and TRBJ2-1): EADIYQTPRYLVIGTGKKITLECSQTMGHDKMYWYQQDPGMELHLIHYSYGVNSTEKGDLSSESTVSRIRTEHFPLTLESARPSHTSQYLCASSDPQGANEQFFGPGTRLTVL.